Detailed here is one TCR beta chain. Its cognate antigen is unknown. The sample belongs to a study of T cell responses to AZD1222 COVID-19 vaccine. The J segment lost 7 bases and the V segment lost 1 base, leaving 2 bases of the junction unmatched. Germline lookup yields CDR1 MNHEY and CDR2 SVGAGI. CDR3 size: 15 residues. Using immunoSEQ multiplex PCR, the repertoire was profiled, and TCRdb retains in-frame clones only, with some absent. Of some 170,000 clones listed, approximately 94% were seen once; the top ten hold roughly 5.5%. General observations from the study: Reportedly, nearly half of unique spike TCRs recognized epitopes outside B.1.351/B.1.1.7 mutations.

The chain employs TRBV6-5 and TRBJ1-6, with 9 positions matching TRBD1. This clonotype was sampled from an adult who received the AZD1222 COVID-19 vaccine. Sample: peripheral blood, taken 28 days after the second AZD1222 dose. CDR3 in amino acids: CASSYWTGENSPLHF. Here the CDR3 DNA reads TGTGCCAGCAGTTACTGGACAGGGGAAAATTCACCCCTCCACTTT.